The clone carrying this T cell receptor beta chain was seen a handful of times. Its antigen remains unidentified. This sample stems from a study of identical twins. Study-level results: The study found that models underestimated out-of-frame TCR alpha sharing in monozygotic twins. Out-of-frame alpha sequences that twins shared showed excess low generation probability.

A universal primer site was created by template switching, with the cDNA bearing unique molecular identifiers. Via MiXCR, TCRdb re-called the 5' RACE reads, giving one row per CDR3 protein. This repertoire shows under 400,000 distinct CDR3 sequences, approximately 10% found once; its top ten account for roughly 9%. CDR3 length equals 11 residues. V lost 9 bases and J lost 8, with 10 bases in between. The germline CDR1 and CDR2 sequences are KGHDR and SFDVKD. The clonotype was recovered from a woman in her 50s in good health. The V and J genes are TRBV24-1 and TRBJ2-1; D remains ambiguous. Sequencing was performed on naive T cells sorted from blood. The chain's CDR3 is CATRSGDEQFF. The CDR3 nucleotides are TGTGCCACCCGCTCGGGCGATGAGCAGTTCTTC.